This T cell receptor beta chain is drawn from a study of cytomegalovirus exposure and HLA in healthy donors. Findings and limits, study-wide: Researchers left out some V segments, among them TRBV6-2 and TRBV6-3, as indistinguishable. The study listed 164 cytomegalovirus-associated TCR beta chains.

Researchers ran the PCR with 60 Vbeta and 13 Jbeta primers. Assay: immunoSEQ multiplex PCR; the TCRdb copy retains only in-frame clones and omits some. The record lists about 200,000 clones, of which the ten most abundant hold about 6%. A word on this clone: The antigen is undetermined.

CDR3 length: 14 residues. V gave up 5 bases and J gave up 1 base, with 11 bases separating them. The germline V gene encodes CDR1 PRHDT and CDR2 FYEKMQ (reference sequence). The receptor's source is a man aged 30 to 45 in good health and CMV-seronegative. The gene calls are TRBV13 and TRBJ2-5, with D possibly matching TRBD1 (5 bases). Specimen: PBMCs. The CDR3 bases are TGTGCCAGCAGCCTAGTGACAGCCCAAGAGACCCAGTACTTC. Residues: CASSLVTAQETQYF. Complete variable domain (other parts from reference TRBV13 and TRBJ2-5): AAGVIQSPRHLIKEKRETATLKCYPIPRHDTVYWYQQGPGQDPQFLISFYEKMQSDKGSIPDRFSAQQFSDYHSELNMSSLELGDSALYFCASSLVTAQETQYFGPGTRLLVL.